A single sample is the source of the 10 T cell receptor beta chains below, sequenced in a study of blood T cell repertoires in COVID-19. Clones were read by immunoSEQ multiplex PCR, and TCRdb kept only the in-frame ones, dropping some. In the table there are 150,000 to 200,000 clones, roughly 88% of which are singletons. Sequenced sample: PBMCs or T cells enriched from blood (not recorded which). These receptors all stem from a woman aged 60 to 75 who had recovered from COVID-19.

The J gene is TRBJ2-7, the V gene TRBV10-3, with a weak D call TRBD1 (6 bases). Germline CDR1 reads ENHRY; CDR2 reads SYGVKD. CDR3 size: 16 residues. Deletions cut 5 bases from V and 6 bases from J, with 23 bases between. The DNA for the CDR3 is TGTGCCATCAGTTTTTCCGGGACAATGGAGATGGGCGAGCAGTACTTC. As protein: CAISFSGTMEMGEQYF.

V and J are TRBV20-1 and TRBJ1-1, with D maybe TRBD1 (5 bases). Germline lookup yields CDR1 DFQATT and CDR2 SNEGSKA (reference sequence). The length of the CDR3 is 13 residues. V lost 5 bases and J lost 4, with 14 bases in between. CDR3 DNA sequence: TGCAGTGCTCGTGGGGGGGAGAGCACTGAAGCTTTCTTT. It is translated as CSARGGESTEAFF.

This clone was detected only a few times. Distinct nucleotide sequences in the sample also encode this CDR3. The gene calls are TRBV7-8 and TRBJ1-1, with 10 bases identical to TRBD1. With V trimmed by 5 bases and J by 2 bases, 2 bases remained unmatched. The CDR3 runs to 14 residues. Germline values: CDR1 SGHVS, CDR2 FQNEAQ. CDR3 protein: CASSLTGGNTEAFF. In DNA form, the CDR3 reads TGTGCCAGCAGCCTGACAGGGGGCAACACTGAAGCTTTCTTT.

This chain uses TRBV5-5 with TRBJ2-7; TRBD1 aligns across 7 bases. With 3 bases clipped from V and 0 bases from J, the junction kept 12 bases outside the gene matches. Per the germline V gene, CDR1 is SGHKS and CDR2 is YYEKEE (reference sequence). This CDR3 has 17 amino acids. This CDR3 is CASSWGTAIRYSYEQYF. The DNA for the CDR3 is TGTGCCAGCAGCTGGGGGACAGCCATACGTTACTCCTACGAGCAGTACTTC.

Notes on this clone: Distinct nucleotide sequences in the sample also encode this CDR3. The chain carries TRBV7-9 and TRBJ1-4, with 9 bases that match TRBD1. V was pared by 3 bases and J by 6 bases, with 2 bases of the junction left unmatched. CDR1 and CDR2 from the germline V gene are SEHNR and FQNEAQ (reference sequence). CDR3 length: 14 residues. The CDR3 here is CASSLTGGDEKLFF. DNA for the CDR3: TGTGCCAGCAGCTTGACAGGGGGTGATGAAAAACTGTTTTTT.

The chain has TRBV6-5 and TRBJ1-2; D may be TRBD1 (6 bases). V lost 6 bases and J lost 2, with 13 bases in between. Germline loops: CDR1 MNHEY, CDR2 SVGAGI. The CDR3 covers 14 residues. CDR3 protein: CASRSSDRNYGYTF. The DNA for the CDR3 is TGTGCCAGCAGGAGCTCCGACAGGAACTATGGCTACACCTTC.

The chain uses TRBV30 and TRBJ1-3; perhaps TRBD1 as D (6 bases). Germline values: CDR1 GTSNPN, CDR2 SVGIG (reference sequence). The CDR3 is 13 amino acids. V lost 2 bases and J 4 bases, leaving 9 bases between the germline ends. The CDR3 protein is CAWSPTGGNTIYF. The CDR3, as DNA: TGTGCCTGGAGTCCTACAGGGGGAAACACCATATATTTT.

The V gene is TRBV2, the J gene TRBJ1-5, with D uncertain. V shed 4 bases and J shed 6 bases, with 7 bases lying between them. This CDR3 is built from 12 residues. Germline lookup yields CDR1 SNHLY and CDR2 FYNNEI. DNA of the CDR3: TGTGCCAGCAGTGCGGGATCTCAGCCCCAGCATTTT. Its translation: CASSAGSQPQHF.

This chain connects TRBV3-1 (or the pseudogene TRBV3-2) to TRBJ1-4; 9 bases match TRBD1. The CDR3 is 16 residues long. CDR1 and CDR2 from the germline V gene are LGHDT and YNNKEL (reference sequence). V lost 4 bases and J lost 7; bases outside the gene matches: 10. The CDR3 spells CASSLPTGGASEKLFF. The CDR3 DNA is TGTGCCAGCAGCCTTCCCACAGGGGGCGCCAGTGAAAAACTGTTTTTT.

The CDR3 DNA reads TGCGCCAGCAGCTTGGCAGGGTGGAACACTGAAGCTTTCTTT. Translation gives CASSLAGWNTEAFF. The chain links TRBV5-1 to TRBJ1-1, with a tentative D call TRBD1 (5 bases). CDR1 and CDR2 (germline): SGHRS, YFSETQ. Between the trimmed V and J ends, which lost 0 bases and 1 base, there was a span of 7 bases. The CDR3 is 14 residues long.